This T cell receptor beta chain stems from a study of sequential checkpoint blockade in melanoma. Overall study: After both sequences, patients received maintenance nivolumab. 75 to 95 pretreatment tumor DNA samples were TCRβ immunosequenced.

The CDR3 has 16 amino acids. From germline, CDR1 is MNHEY and CDR2 SMNVEV (reference sequence). The V and J ends lost 2 bases and 2 bases respectively, with 13 bases between them. Treatment indicated: randomized to nivolumab then ipilimumab (arm A) or the reverse (arm B). This table comes from immunoSEQ multiplex PCR, and its TCRdb copy is limited to in-frame clones, with some not included. The sample yields 5,000 to 6,000 clones, 22% seen once. V gene TRBV27 combines with J gene TRBJ1-5; D perhaps matches TRBD1 (6 bases). The sequencing here drew on tumor tissue (inferred from file names), taken from a patient given nivolumab and ipilimumab in sequence. This receptor was taken from a human donor with melanoma. CDR3 sequence (DNA): TGTGCCAGCAGTTTACGGGGGGCTGTGGGCAATCAGCCCCAGCATTTT. Protein product: CASSLRGAVGNQPQHF.